This T cell receptor (beta chain) was identified in a study of T cell responses to AZD1222 COVID-19 vaccine. Here immunoSEQ multiplex PCR was the method, and the copy in TCRdb shows in-frame clones only, minus some. The repertoire holds some 150,000 clones, with 80% to 90% as singletons. Looked up from germline, CDR1 is SEHNR and CDR2 is FQNEAQ (reference sequence). Trimming shortened V by 5 bases and J by 3 bases, and 11 bases separated the two germline ends. CDR3 size: 13 residues. This sequence was found in an adult in good health. Sequenced here: peripheral blood, sampled on day 0 of AZD1222 vaccination. This rearrangement joins TRBV7-9 to TRBJ2-7; no firm D call. The CDR3 coding sequence is TGTGCCAGCAGCCCAGACATACTCTACGAGCAGTACTTC. It is translated as CASSPDILYEQYF.